This passage covers 10 T cell receptor beta chains from one sample sequenced in a study of cytomegalovirus exposure and HLA in healthy donors. This table comes from immunoSEQ multiplex PCR, and its TCRdb copy is limited to in-frame clones, with some not included. The table has about 280,000 clones, roughly 90% seen once. Sequencing used PBMCs. The receptor set was obtained from a woman younger than 30 in good health and CMV-seronegative.

This sequence joins TRBV28 and TRBJ2-7; 15 bases match TRBD2. Germline V lookup: CDR1 MDHEN, CDR2 SYDVKM. The V segment lost 2 bases and the J segment 6 bases; nucleotides outside the gene matches: 2. The CDR3 loop spans 15 amino acids. CDR3 in DNA: TGTGCCAGCAGTTTAGGACTAGCGGGAGGGCCCGAGCAGTACTTC. Translated, it gives CASSLGLAGGPEQYF.

The chain recombines TRBV5-1 with TRBJ2-7; 14 nucleotides agree with TRBD2. J gave up 3 bases and V 4 bases, and 12 bases lay outside the gene matches. The CDR3 is 18 residues long. CDR1 and CDR2 (germline): SGHRS, YFSETQ. CDR3 sequence reads: CASSHAGTSGRPNYEQYF. CDR3 nucleotide sequence: TGCGCCAGCAGCCATGCCGGGACTAGCGGGAGACCTAACTACGAGCAGTACTTC.

J is TRBJ1-1 and V is TRBV30; no firm D call. Germline V gene sequence: CDR1 GTSNPN, CDR2 SVGIG (reference sequence). The ends were cut back, 0 bases at V and 3 bases at J, with 8 bases in the middle. The CDR3 sequence is 13 residues long. CDR3 loop: CAWSVLSDTEAFF. The CDR3 region has the DNA TGTGCCTGGAGTGTACTTTCGGACACTGAAGCTTTCTTT.

V gene TRBV7-9 combines with J gene TRBJ1-1; possible D gene TRBD1, 6 bases. Looked up from germline, CDR1 is SEHNR and CDR2 is FQNEAQ (reference sequence). Trimming removed 4 bases at V and 5 bases at J, with 11 bases between. The CDR3 is made up of 13 amino acids. The CDR3 region is CASSSQGTTEAFF. CDR3 nucleotide sequence: TGTGCCAGCAGCTCACAGGGTACTACTGAAGCTTTCTTT.

The genes are TRBV2 and TRBJ2-1; 9 positions match TRBD1. This CDR3 region has 14 residues. Germline-derived CDR1 and CDR2 are SNHLY and FYNNEI. After removal of 6 bases from V and 5 bases from J, the junction contained 5 bases not matched to a gene. The CDR3 spells CASRLDRGDNEQFF. The CDR3 bases are TGTGCCAGCAGGTTGGACAGGGGTGACAATGAGCAGTTCTTC.

The chain recombines TRBV28 with TRBJ2-1; no definite D call. Germline-derived CDR1 and CDR2 are MDHEN and SYDVKM. There are 16 residues in the CDR3. The V end lost 5 bases, the J end lost 0 bases, and 14 bases lay between the germline ends. This CDR3 reads CASSESSSGSYNEQFF. The CDR3 DNA follows: TGTGCCAGCAGTGAGTCCTCTAGTGGCTCCTACAATGAGCAGTTCTTC.

CDR3 amino acids: CASSYLAGAVFETQYF. DNA of the CDR3: TGTGCCAGCAGTTACTTAGCGGGAGCGGTCTTCGAGACCCAGTACTTC. V is TRBV6-5 and J is TRBJ2-5; 9 nucleotides match TRBD2. The CDR3 is 16 amino acids. The ends lost 1 base at V and 5 bases at J; junction bases unmatched: 8. CDR1 MNHEY and CDR2 SVGAGI come from the germline V gene.

The J gene is TRBJ2-1, the V gene TRBV27, with TRBD1 matching over 8 bases. The length of the CDR3 is 11 residues. Germline CDR1 is MNHEY and CDR2 is SMNVEV (reference sequence). J was trimmed by 14 bases and V by 10 bases; bases with no gene match: 10. The CDR3 coding sequence is TGTGCCATCGGAAAAGGACAGGGCGAGTTCTTC. Encoded protein: CAIGKGQGEFF.

The chain couples TRBV4-3 to TRBJ2-7; 8 positions match TRBD2. The CDR3 contains 21 residues. Germline loops: CDR1 LGHNA, CDR2 YSLEER. V lost 1 base, J lost 2 bases, and 22 bases stayed unmatched. The CDR3 loop is CASSQVSLGRGSGSYPYEQYF. CDR3 sequence (DNA): TGCGCCAGCAGCCAAGTCTCTTTGGGGCGGGGCAGCGGGAGCTACCCCTACGAGCAGTACTTC.

CDR3 bases: TGTGCCAGCATCCCGTTAGGCTACACCTTC. It is translated as CASIPLGYTF. The chain joins TRBV21-1 to TRBJ1-2. TRBV21-1 is deemed a pseudogene. This CDR3 is built from 10 residues.